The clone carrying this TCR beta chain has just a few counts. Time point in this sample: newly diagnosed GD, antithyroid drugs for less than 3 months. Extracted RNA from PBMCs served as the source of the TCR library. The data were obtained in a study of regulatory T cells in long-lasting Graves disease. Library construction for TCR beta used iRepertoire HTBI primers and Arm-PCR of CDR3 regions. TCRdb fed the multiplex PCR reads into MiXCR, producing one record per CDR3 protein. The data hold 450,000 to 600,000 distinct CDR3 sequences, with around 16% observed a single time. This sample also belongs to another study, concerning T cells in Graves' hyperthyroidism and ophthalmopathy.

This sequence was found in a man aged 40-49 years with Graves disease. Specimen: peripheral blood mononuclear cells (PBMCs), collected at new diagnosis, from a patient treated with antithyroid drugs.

CDR3 sequence: CASSEAESSYNEQFF. The CDR3 nucleotides read TGTGCCAGCAGTGAAGCGGAGAGCTCCTACAATGAGCAGTTCTTC. This chain links TRBV6-1 with TRBJ2-1; D is unresolved. The CDR3 covers 15 residues. Between the trimmed V and J ends, which lost 0 bases and 0 bases, there was a span of 6 bases. The V gene's germline CDR1 is MNHNS and CDR2 SASEGT.